This T cell receptor (beta chain) appears in the sequencing data of a study of T cell repertoires in cytomegalovirus infection. Background on the study: Carrying CMV and the relevant HLA type showed in public TCR beta signatures.

This clonotype was picked up a small number of times. Its cognate antigen is unknown. Findings and limits, study-wide: CMV-specific TCR beta clonotypes restricted by HLA-C were the ones dominating the ex vivo response. Identification of carriers of CMV plus the relevant HLA was performed using cumulative public TCR beta family frequency.

Via MiXCR, TCRdb re-called the reads, giving one row per CDR3 protein. The sample carries fewer than 350,000 distinct CDR3 sequences, roughly 15% recorded once. The V and J ends lost 7 bases and 4 bases, in that order; junction bases with no gene match: 6. This CDR3 contains 14 residues. The gene calls are TRBV12-3 or TRBV12-4 and TRBJ2-2; 7 bases align to TRBD1. This receptor was obtained from a human donor in good health (CMV status not recorded). Some clones in this sample may be carry-over from other donors' samples. Sequencing input: PBMCs. For the CDR3, the DNA is TGTGCCAGCAACTGGGACAGTCCCACCGGGGAGCTGTTTTTT. Residues: CASNWDSPTGELFF.